The table lists the clone carrying this T cell receptor beta chain with a few counts. Its specificity is unknown. CDR3 length equals 16 residues. V trimming: 2 bases; J trimming: 9 bases; junction bases outside the gene matches: 9. Germline lookup yields CDR1 SGHVS and CDR2 FQNEAQ. TCR alpha and TCR beta cDNA libraries carrying sample barcodes and UMIs were produced by 5'RACE using constant-segment primers. TCRdb reprocessed the 5' RACE reads with MiXCR, giving one entry per CDR3 protein. This table has approximately 580,000 distinct CDR3 sequences, over 20% appearing once. The data belong to a study of T-cell memory formation after mild COVID-19. Study in general: Each donor largely had its own TCR clusters.

Study-wide findings and caveats: Among clones peaking at day 37 in the second wave, SARS-CoV-2 specificity remained unconfirmed.

V is TRBV7-8 and J is TRBJ2-1; 11 nucleotides match TRBD2. The origin of this receptor is an adult woman who had mild COVID-19 (a few samples of this study predate the infection). Cell type and time point are not known. The sequenced sample consisted of PBMCs or a T cell subset sorted from them (not recorded which). The CDR3 region has the DNA TGTGCCAGCAGCTTAATGACTAGCGGGGACCGGAGTGAGCAGTTCTTC. Its translation is CASSLMTSGDRSEQFF.